These 21 T cell receptor beta chains were all obtained from the same sample, sequenced in a study of T-cell reconstitution after alpha-beta-depleted transplantation in children. Researchers prepared the TCRbeta library using unique molecular identifiers, the study reports. MiXCR, applied by TCRdb to the PCR reads, yields one record per CDR3 protein. The sample records hundreds of thousands of distinct CDR3 sequences, approximately 24% being singletons. Here the sequenced sample was PBMCs, mostly from graft donor cells, taken 360 days after TCRalphabeta/CD19-depleted stem cell transplant. The receptors here all came from a female patient aged 2 to 10 who had a stem cell transplant for congenital amegakaryocytic thrombocytopenia, so the T cells may come from the graft donor.

This clonotype showed up just once. The chain has TRBV11-2 and TRBJ2-1; tentatively, D is TRBD2 (6 bases). CDR3 length equals 16 residues. The V and J ends lost 4 bases and 8 bases respectively, with 21 bases between them. From germline, CDR1 is SGHAT and CDR2 FQNNGV. The CDR3, as DNA: TGTGCCAGCAGCTCGGAGGGTGGAGTAAAAACGGATGAGCAGTTCTTC. It is translated as CASSSEGGVKTDEQFF.

This clonotype was counted a few times. The chain recombines TRBV3-1 with TRBJ2-6; D uncertain. V was trimmed by 0 bases and J by 4 bases, leaving 4 bases between them. Germline V gene lookup returns CDR1 LGHDT and CDR2 YNNKEL (reference sequence). The CDR3 has 14 residues. CDR3 nucleotide sequence: TGTGCCAGCAGCCAAGACTCGGGGGCCAACGTCCTGACTTTC. Protein: CASSQDSGANVLTF.

This clonotype was found a few times. This chain uses TRBV14 with TRBJ1-1; no definite D call. CDR3 length: 14 amino acids. Per the germline V gene, CDR1 is SGHDN and CDR2 is FVKESK. V shed 2 bases and J shed 4 bases, with 11 bases lying between them. This chain's CDR3 is CASSQYKGGTEAFF. The CDR3, as DNA: TGTGCCAGCAGCCAATATAAGGGAGGCACTGAAGCTTTCTTT.

This clonotype was detected only a few times. This chain joins TRBV29-1 and TRBJ2-2; 9 bases map to TRBD1. Unmatched junction bases numbered 7, after V lost 7 bases and J lost 7 bases. The CDR3 contains 13 residues. CDR1 SQVTM and CDR2 ANQGSEA come from the germline V gene. The CDR3 region is CSAGTGRVGELFF. The CDR3 DNA is TGCAGCGCCGGGACAGGGAGGGTCGGGGAGCTGTTTTTT.

This chain connects TRBV30 to TRBJ2-2; weak D call: TRBD1 (6 bases). Trimming removed 3 bases at V and 4 bases at J, with 9 bases between. The CDR3 runs to 13 residues. Germline loops: CDR1 GTSNPN, CDR2 SVGIG (reference sequence). Written as DNA, the CDR3 is TGTGCCTGGAGGGGGGCCATCACCGGGGAGCTGTTTTTT. This encodes CAWRGAITGELFF.

The table lists this clonotype with many counts. The chain joins TRBV25-1 to TRBJ1-1; possibly TRBD1 for D (6 bases). The CDR3 contains 12 residues. Germline V gives CDR1 MGHDK, CDR2 SYGVNS. The germline V and J ends were trimmed by 6 bases and 1 base, with 6 bases remaining between them. The DNA for the CDR3 is TGTGCCAGCAGGGGACAGAACACTGAAGCTTTCTTT. Protein: CASRGQNTEAFF.

This clonotype was seen a handful of times. This chain joins TRBV5-1 and TRBJ2-2, with 9 positions matching TRBD1. Per germline, CDR1 SGHRS and CDR2 YFSETQ. Unmatched junction bases numbered 12, after V lost 4 bases and J lost 5 bases. This CDR3 has 17 residues. Written as DNA, the CDR3 is TGCGCCAGCAGCGCACCCGGGACAGGGATCAGGACCGGGGAGCTGTTTTTT. This gives the protein CASSAPGTGIRTGELFF.

This clonotype came up a few times. A junction end diverges from the germline sequence, so it may reflect a read error. The chain couples TRBV6-1 to TRBJ2-4; tentative D call: TRBD2 (6 bases). Germline CDR1 reads MNHNS; CDR2 reads SASEGT. This CDR3 comprises 14 residues. CDR3 protein: CASGEAGAKNIQYF. CDR3 coding DNA: TGTGCCAGCGGTGAAGCGGGAGCCAAAAACATTCAGTACTTC.

This clonotype was seen only a few times. The V gene is TRBV6-5, the J gene TRBJ1-5; D is unclear. The V end lost 2 bases, the J end lost 5 bases, and 13 bases lay between the germline ends. Per germline, CDR1 MNHEY and CDR2 SVGAGI. CDR3 length: 15 residues. The CDR3 region is CASSYRQRPHQPQHF. The CDR3 nucleotides read TGTGCCAGCAGTTACAGGCAGCGTCCCCATCAGCCCCAGCATTTT.

The chain uses TRBV24-1 and TRBJ1-2; D is uncertain. Germline-derived CDR1 and CDR2 are KGHDR and SFDVKD. V lost 4 bases and J lost 8, with 10 bases in between. The CDR3 consists of 12 residues. CDR3 residues: CATSDKGSGYTF. DNA for the CDR3: TGTGCCACCAGTGACAAGGGTTCAGGCTACACCTTC.

The sample holds a few counts of this clonotype. CDR3 in amino acids: CASSRETSISEAFF. The CDR3 DNA sequence: TGTGCCAGCAGCCGAGAAACCAGTATCTCTGAAGCTTTCTTT. V usage is TRBV4-2 and J usage is TRBJ1-1, with D uncertain. Germline lookup yields CDR1 LGHNA and CDR2 YNFKEQ. The V gene lost 4 bases and the J gene lost 6 bases, with 15 bases spanning the gap. This CDR3 region has 14 residues.

The sample holds a few counts of this clonotype. This chain uses TRBV12-3 or TRBV12-4 with TRBJ2-7, with 9 bases matching TRBD2. The V segment lost 6 bases and the J segment 2 bases; nucleotides outside the gene matches: 5. This CDR3 spans 14 amino acids. CDR3 in DNA: TGTGCCAGCAGCGAAAGCGGGAGGCCCTACGAGCAGTACTTC. Its protein product is CASSESGRPYEQYF.

J is TRBJ1-1 and V is TRBV5-1; perhaps TRBD1 as D (6 bases). The V gene lost 3 bases and the J gene lost 7 bases, with 10 bases spanning the gap. The length of the CDR3 is 12 residues. Germline CDR1 reads SGHRS; CDR2 reads YFSETQ. CDR3 region: CASSSGQSEAFF. DNA of the CDR3: TGCGCCAGCAGCTCAGGACAGAGTGAAGCTTTCTTT.

A few counts support this clonotype. The chain links TRBV12-3 or TRBV12-4 to TRBJ2-3, with 7 bases identical to TRBD2. V dropped 7 bases and J dropped 4; count of bases not matched to a gene: 5. This CDR3 comprises 13 residues. CDR3 in amino acids: CASNLAGPDTQYF. DNA of the CDR3: TGTGCCAGCAACTTAGCGGGCCCAGATACGCAGTATTTT.

This rearrangement joins TRBV27 to TRBJ2-7; 8 bases agree with TRBD1. Trimming at V came to 6 bases and at J to 2 bases, leaving 12 bases not matched to a gene. The CDR3 sequence is 16 residues long. Per the germline V gene, CDR1 is MNHEY and CDR2 is SMNVEV (reference sequence). CDR3 protein: CASSRIQGARPYEQYF. The CDR3 nucleotides read TGTGCCAGCAGCCGAATCCAGGGGGCCAGGCCCTACGAGCAGTACTTC.

The gene calls are TRBV20-1 and TRBJ1-1; D ambiguous. With 6 bases removed from V and 7 bases from J, the gap between germline ends came to 18 bases. This CDR3 comprises 13 residues. CDR1 is DFQATT and CDR2 is SNEGSKA in the germline V gene (reference sequence). The CDR3, as DNA: TGCAGTGCCGAAACAAGGAAGACTATTGAAGCTTTCTTT. It is translated as CSAETRKTIEAFF.

This clonotype was seen repeatedly, ten times or more. The CDR3 region has the DNA TGTGCCATCAGAATACAGGGGGCTGGGACCCAGTACTTC. Protein: CAIRIQGAGTQYF. The chain recombines TRBV10-3 with TRBJ2-5; 9 bases line up with TRBD1. The V gene end was trimmed by 6 bases and the J gene end by 7 bases; junction bases not matched to a gene: 6. Per germline, CDR1 ENHRY and CDR2 SYGVKD. This CDR3 has 13 amino acids.

V is TRBV4-2 and J is TRBJ2-1; 7 bases line up with TRBD2. CDR1 is LGHNA and CDR2 is YNFKEQ in the germline V gene. This CDR3 spans 16 amino acids. V dropped 4 bases and J dropped 1; count of bases not matched to a gene: 7. The chain's CDR3 is CASSPSELASYNEQFF. As DNA, the CDR3 is TGTGCCAGCAGCCCCTCGGAACTAGCGTCCTACAATGAGCAGTTCTTC.

V is TRBV11-2 and J is TRBJ1-1, with D possibly TRBD1 on 5 matching bases. The CDR3 covers 14 residues. Trimming took 10 bases from V and 1 from J, leaving 16 bases between them. CDR1 is SGHAT, CDR2 FQNNGV, per germline. The CDR3 region has the DNA TGTGCCATCCCGGGGCCCGACGGGAACACTGAAGCTTTCTTT. Translating it yields CAIPGPDGNTEAFF.

This clonotype showed up just a few times. This rearrangement joins TRBV4-1 to TRBJ1-2; D is unclear. The V gene's germline CDR1 is MGHRA and CDR2 YSYEKL. V was cut by 1 base and J by 2 bases, with 8 bases left in between. The CDR3 is 14 amino acids. CDR3 DNA sequence: TGCGCCAGCAGCCAAGTCAGGCGGAACTATGGCTACACCTTC. It specifies CASSQVRRNYGYTF.

DNA of the CDR3: TGTGCCAGCTCACCCGCAGTCATGACCACAGGGTGGAGCGGTGCTTTCTTT. Translation gives CASSPAVMTTGWSGAFF. V and J are TRBV18 and TRBJ1-1, with a possible D match to TRBD1 (6 bases). Germline loops: CDR1 KGHSH, CDR2 LQKENI. The CDR3 is made up of 17 amino acids. Trimming cost V 3 bases and J 11 bases, with 28 bases left between them. Complete variable domain (other parts from reference TRBV18 and TRBJ1-1): NAGVMQNPRHLVRRRGQEARLRCSPMKGHSHVYWYRQLPEEGLKFMVYLQKENIIDESGMPKERFSAEFPKEGPSILRIQQVVRGDSAAYFCASSPAVMTTGWSGAFFGQGTRLTVV.